A single sample is the source of the 5 T cell receptor beta chains below, sequenced in a study of cytomegalovirus exposure and HLA in healthy donors. In the PCR, 60 Vbeta and 13 Jbeta primers were used. TCRdb's copy holds only in-frame clones and misses some; the assay was immunoSEQ multiplex PCR. The sample yields around 92,000 clones, 75% to 85% seen once. Sequencing was performed on PBMCs. The source of these receptors is a man between 18 and 35 years old in good health and CMV-seronegative.

This chain uses TRBV18 with TRBJ1-5; 10 bases agree with TRBD1. With V trimmed by 3 bases and J by 5 bases, 1 base remained unmatched. CDR1 and CDR2 from the germline V gene are KGHSH and LQKENI. The CDR3 runs 14 residues. The CDR3 spells CASSPGTGDQPQHF. DNA of the CDR3: TGTGCCAGCTCACCCGGGACAGGGGATCAGCCCCAGCATTTT.

The chain combines TRBV6-5 with TRBJ1-1, with D possibly matching TRBD1 (5 bases). The CDR3 has 15 amino acids. The V end lost 0 bases, the J end lost 0 bases, and 8 bases lay between the germline ends. Germline-derived CDR1 and CDR2 are MNHEY and SVGAGI. For the CDR3, the DNA is TGTGCCAGCAGTTACTCGCGGGGCCTGAACACTGAAGCTTTCTTT. Translation gives CASSYSRGLNTEAFF.

The genes are TRBV5-6 and TRBJ2-1; weak D call: TRBD1 (5 bases). The CDR3 extends over 11 amino acids. Trimming took off 4 bases at V and 9 bases at J, with 8 bases between the two ends. Germline CDR1 SGHDT, CDR2 YYEEEE. For the CDR3, the DNA is TGTGCCAGCAGCCTGACAGTTGAGCAGTTCTTC. It codes for CASSLTVEQFF.

A single count supports this clone. The chain employs TRBV7-2 and TRBJ2-5; tentatively, D is TRBD2 (6 bases). V was clipped by 5 bases and J by 1 base, with 17 bases between them. The CDR3 length is 16 residues. Germline CDR1 SGHTA, CDR2 FQGNSA. The CDR3 sequence: CASSAGRGSGQETQYF. CDR3 sequence (DNA): TGTGCCAGCAGCGCGGGACGCGGGTCCGGCCAAGAGACCCAGTACTTC.

This sequence joins TRBV14 and TRBJ2-7, with TRBD2 as a possible D gene (6 bases). The CDR3 is 13 residues long. Trimming pared 4 bases from V and 4 bases from J, leaving 11 bases between. Per the germline V gene, CDR1 is SGHDN and CDR2 is FVKESK. The CDR3, as DNA: TGTGCCAGCAGCCCCGGGGAGGTATACGAGCAGTACTTC. It encodes CASSPGEVYEQYF.